The clone carrying this TCR beta chain was recorded once. Its target is unknown. This entry is derived from a study of cytomegalovirus exposure and HLA in healthy donors. General observations from the study: Reports showed the classifier diagnosing cytomegalovirus status with high specificity and sensitivity. One variant, a missense change in DCLRE1C, was linked in a later analysis to TCR beta V- and J-gene trimming.

The PCR ran on 60 Vbeta and 13 Jbeta primers. The repertoire was sequenced with immunoSEQ multiplex PCR; TCRdb's copy has only in-frame clones and lacks some. The sample holds about 160,000 clones, around 76% seen once. Input material: PBMCs. The sequence was collected from a man aged 35 to 55 in good health and CMV-seronegative.

CDR3 bases: TGCAGCACCTACAGGGTACGAGGAGAGACCCAGTACTTC. Translated, it gives CSTYRVRGETQYF. The rearrangement links TRBV29-1 to TRBJ2-5, with D possibly being TRBD1 (6 bases). Germline V gives CDR1 SQVTM, CDR2 ANQGSEA. This CDR3 contains 13 residues. The V gene lost 8 bases and the J gene lost 4 bases, with 17 bases spanning the gap.